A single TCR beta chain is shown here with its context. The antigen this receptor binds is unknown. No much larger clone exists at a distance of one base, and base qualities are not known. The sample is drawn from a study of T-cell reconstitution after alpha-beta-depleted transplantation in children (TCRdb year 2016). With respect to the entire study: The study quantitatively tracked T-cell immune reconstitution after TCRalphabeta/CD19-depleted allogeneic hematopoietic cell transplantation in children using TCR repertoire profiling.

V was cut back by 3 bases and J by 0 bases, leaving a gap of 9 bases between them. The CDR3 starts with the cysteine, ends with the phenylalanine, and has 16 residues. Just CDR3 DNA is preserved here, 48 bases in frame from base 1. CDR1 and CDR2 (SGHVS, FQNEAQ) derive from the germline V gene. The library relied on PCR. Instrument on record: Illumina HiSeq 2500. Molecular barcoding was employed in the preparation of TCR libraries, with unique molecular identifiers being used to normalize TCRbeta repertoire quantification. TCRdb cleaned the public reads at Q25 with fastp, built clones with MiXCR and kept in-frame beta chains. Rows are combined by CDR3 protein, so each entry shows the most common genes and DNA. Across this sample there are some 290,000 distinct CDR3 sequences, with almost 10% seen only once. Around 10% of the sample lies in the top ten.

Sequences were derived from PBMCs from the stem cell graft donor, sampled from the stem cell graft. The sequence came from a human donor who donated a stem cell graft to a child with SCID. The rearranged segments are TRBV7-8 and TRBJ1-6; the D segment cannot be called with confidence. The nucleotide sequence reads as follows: TGTGCCAGCAGCTTGTGGCAGAGCTCCTATAATTCACCCCTCCACTTT. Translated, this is CASSLWQSSYNSPLHF.